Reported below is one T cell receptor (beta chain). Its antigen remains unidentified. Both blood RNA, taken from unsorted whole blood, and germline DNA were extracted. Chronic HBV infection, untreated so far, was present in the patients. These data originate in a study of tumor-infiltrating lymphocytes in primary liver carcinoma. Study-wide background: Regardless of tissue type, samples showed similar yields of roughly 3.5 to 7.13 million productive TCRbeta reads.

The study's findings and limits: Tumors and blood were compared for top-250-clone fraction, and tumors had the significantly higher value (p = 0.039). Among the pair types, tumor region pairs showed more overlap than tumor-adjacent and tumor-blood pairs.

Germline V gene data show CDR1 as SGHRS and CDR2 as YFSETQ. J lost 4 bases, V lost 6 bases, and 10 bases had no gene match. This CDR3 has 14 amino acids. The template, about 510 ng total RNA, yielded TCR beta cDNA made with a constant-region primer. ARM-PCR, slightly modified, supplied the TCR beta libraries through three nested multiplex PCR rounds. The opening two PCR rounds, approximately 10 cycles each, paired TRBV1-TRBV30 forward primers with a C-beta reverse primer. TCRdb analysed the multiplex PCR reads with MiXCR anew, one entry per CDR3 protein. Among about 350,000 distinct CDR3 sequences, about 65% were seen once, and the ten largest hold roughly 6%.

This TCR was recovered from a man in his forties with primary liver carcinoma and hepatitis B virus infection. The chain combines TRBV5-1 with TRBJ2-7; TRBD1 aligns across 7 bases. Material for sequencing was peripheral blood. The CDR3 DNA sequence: TGCGCCAGCAACAGGGGAGAGGATGCGTACGAGCAGTACTTC. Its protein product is CASNRGEDAYEQYF.